A single sample gave rise to the 13 T cell receptor beta chains below, sequenced in a study of OX40 agonist ivuxolimab in advanced cancers. Assay: immunoSEQ multiplex PCR; the TCRdb copy retains only in-frame clones and omits some. Here the sample spans 50,000 to 75,000 clones, 82% being singletons. Sequencing used CD4+ or CD8+ T cells sorted from blood, obtained in a trial of the OX40 agonist ivuxolimab. The receptors derive from an adult with an advanced solid tumor such as melanoma, head and neck, liver or kidney cancer.

The V and J genes are TRBV7-9 and TRBJ2-7; 7 bases fit TRBD1. Germline trimming cut 6 bases from V and 7 bases from J; bases unmatched to any gene: 9. This CDR3 spans 13 amino acids. CDR1 SEHNR and CDR2 FQNEAQ come from the germline V gene (reference sequence). Written as DNA, the CDR3 is TGTGCCAGCAGACGCCTGCAGGGGGAGGAGCAGTACTTC. Translation gives CASRRLQGEEQYF.

The rearrangement links TRBV7-6 to TRBJ1-2; 7 positions agree with TRBD1. The CDR3 sequence is 15 residues long. J lost 6 bases, V lost 2 bases, and 9 bases had no gene match. In germline, CDR1 is SGHVS, CDR2 FNYEAQ. DNA for the CDR3: TGTGCCAGCAGCTTAAGTAGGGGGCTCCTTGATGGCTACACCTTC. Protein sequence: CASSLSRGLLDGYTF.

This sequence joins TRBV7-8 and TRBJ1-1; 7 bases agree with TRBD1. Germline V CDR1 and CDR2: SGHVS, FQNEAQ. This CDR3 contains 16 residues. V dropped 7 bases and J dropped 0; count of bases not matched to a gene: 11. CDR3 in amino acids: CASTLFSGGMNTEAFF. In DNA form, the CDR3 reads TGTGCCAGCACCCTATTCTCAGGGGGAATGAACACTGAAGCTTTCTTT.

J is TRBJ2-5 and V is TRBV7-2; D might be TRBD2 (5 bases). The last part of the DNA fits TRBJ2-7 better; the J call may be wrong. Germline CDR1 and CDR2: SGHTA and FQGNSA. The CDR3 has 13 residues. CDR3 in amino acids: CASSTREKFEQYF. CDR3 DNA: TGTGCCAGCAGCACCCGGGAAAAATTCGAGCAGTACTTC.

The V and J genes are TRBV7-9 and TRBJ1-2, with 7 bases aligning to TRBD1. Germline CDR1 SEHNR, CDR2 FQNEAQ (reference sequence). CDR3 length: 13 residues. With 8 bases clipped from V and 8 bases from J, the junction kept 11 bases outside the gene matches. CDR3 DNA: TGTGCCAGCGGCGCAGGGGGGGTCGGCGGCTACACCTTC. This sequence encodes CASGAGGVGGYTF.

This chain links TRBV7-8 with TRBJ2-2; perhaps TRBD2 as D (5 bases). V gave up 1 base and J gave up 5 bases, with 11 bases separating them. Germline CDR1 reads SGHVS; CDR2 reads FQNEAQ. The CDR3 extends over 15 amino acids. The chain's CDR3 is CASSLENSGTGELFF. In nucleotides, the CDR3 is TGTGCCAGCAGCTTAGAAAATTCGGGGACCGGGGAGCTGTTTTTT.

The chain is built from TRBV15 and TRBJ2-7; D unresolved. CDR3 length: 14 residues. CDR1 LNHNV and CDR2 YYDKDF come from the germline V gene (reference sequence). The germline V and J ends were trimmed by 1 base and 2 bases, with 9 bases remaining between them. The CDR3 reads CATSRVRVPYEQYF. In DNA form, the CDR3 reads TGTGCCACCAGCAGAGTGCGAGTCCCCTACGAGCAGTACTTC.

This sequence joins TRBV27 and TRBJ2-7, with 7 bases that match TRBD1. The CDR3 length is 13 residues. Losses at the gene ends were 3 bases for V and 5 bases for J; bases not matched to a gene: 4. Germline loops: CDR1 MNHEY, CDR2 SMNVEV (reference sequence). CDR3 nucleotide sequence: TGTGCCAGCAGTTTTCGACAGGGAGACGAGCAGTACTTC. Translation: CASSFRQGDEQYF.

This CDR3 reads CASSPQNTEAFF. CDR3 nucleotide sequence: TGTGCCAGCAGCCCTCAGAACACTGAAGCTTTCTTT. The chain uses TRBV6-6 and TRBJ1-1, with D uncertain. The CDR3 loop spans 12 amino acids. Trimming removed 6 bases from V and 1 base from J, with 6 bases in between. Germline lookup yields CDR1 MNHNY and CDR2 SVGAGI (reference sequence).

The chain has TRBV5-8 and TRBJ2-7, with 13 bases fitting TRBD2. V lost 4 bases to trimming and J lost 9 bases; unmatched junction nucleotides: 10. The germline CDR1 and CDR2 sequences are SGHTS and YDEGEE. CDR3 length equals 15 residues. CDR3 residues: CASSRGTSGNYGQYF. The CDR3, as DNA: TGTGCCAGCAGCAGGGGGACTAGCGGGAATTATGGGCAGTACTTC.

The chain carries TRBV7-2 and TRBJ1-1; D remains ambiguous. The V end was cut by 1 base, the J end by 1 base, with 10 bases between. Germline V gene sequence: CDR1 SGHTA, CDR2 FQGNSA. CDR3 length: 15 amino acids. This CDR3 is CASSLVSDKNTEAFF. The CDR3 DNA is TGTGCCAGCAGCTTAGTCTCCGACAAGAACACTGAAGCTTTCTTT.

This clone was detected a few times. The chain has TRBV19 and TRBJ2-2; 10 bases agree with TRBD1. J gave up 7 bases and V 3 bases, and 5 bases lay outside the gene matches. Germline V gives CDR1 LNHDA, CDR2 SQIVND (reference sequence). The CDR3 length is 15 residues. This CDR3 reads CASSIGTGVNGELFF. The CDR3 nucleotides are TGTGCCAGTAGTATCGGGACAGGGGTTAACGGGGAGCTGTTTTTT.

The rearrangement joins TRBV4-1 to TRBJ2-7; the match to TRBD1 covers 8 bases. The CDR3 is made up of 16 amino acids. Germline V CDR1 and CDR2: MGHRA, YSYEKL. The trim removed 2 bases at V and 0 bases at J, leaving 6 bases unmatched. The CDR3 sequence is CASSQRTGQDSYEQYF. The CDR3 DNA reads as TGCGCCAGCAGCCAACGTACGGGACAGGACTCCTACGAGCAGTACTTC.